The next 7 T cell receptor beta chains were all read from a single sample in a study of persistence of HIV-infected CD4 T cells. The libraries were made with immunoSEQ version 4 in survey mode. Some clones are missing from TCRdb's copy, which holds only in-frame ones; the method was immunoSEQ multiplex PCR. The table records about 39,000 clones, more than 70% of them present only once. Their cognate antigens are unknown. Cells were stimulated with overlapping HIV-1 Gag 15-mer peptides. Sorted nonresponding memory CD4+ T cells were CD40L-negative, CD69-negative, CD45RO-high. This sample comprised cultured CD4+ T cells from PBMCs, obtained from a patient who received antiretroviral therapy. Source of these receptors: an adult with HIV. The donor label of this sample is uncertain.

The chain carries TRBV2 and TRBJ2-7; D call uncertain. The V end lost 6 bases, the J end lost 3 bases, and 6 bases lay between the germline ends. Germline V gene lookup returns CDR1 SNHLY and CDR2 FYNNEI. The CDR3 sequence is 11 residues long. CDR3 in amino acids: CASRQHYEQYF. In DNA form, the CDR3 reads TGTGCCAGCAGACAACACTACGAGCAGTACTTC. Combining the CDR3 with reference TRBV2 and TRBJ2-7 gives the whole variable domain EPEVTQTPSHQVTQMGQEVILRCVPISNHLYFYWYRQILGQKVEFLVSFYNNEISEKSEIFDDQFSVERPDGSNFTLKIRSTKLEDSAMYFCASRQHYEQYFGPGTRLTVT.

This clone was observed once. J is TRBJ1-1 and V is TRBV2; the match to TRBD1 covers 7 bases. Germline lookup yields CDR1 SNHLY and CDR2 FYNNEI. The J segment lost 3 bases and the V segment lost 3 bases, leaving 4 bases of the junction unmatched. This CDR3 contains 14 residues. As DNA, the CDR3 is TGTGCCAGCAGTGAGCAGGGGGGGGACACTGAAGCTTTCTTT. Its translation is CASSEQGGDTEAFF.

This chain uses TRBV10-3 with TRBJ2-1, with D uncertain. The CDR3 totals 12 residues. Germline loops: CDR1 ENHRY, CDR2 SYGVKD. Trimming took off 4 bases at V and 6 bases at J, with 7 bases between the two ends. The CDR3 is CAISAQFNEQFF. CDR3 nucleotide sequence: TGTGCCATCAGTGCTCAGTTCAATGAGCAGTTCTTC.

The rearrangement uses TRBV29-1 and TRBJ2-1; D is undetermined. V lost 4 bases and J 6 bases, leaving 10 bases between the germline ends. This CDR3 has 12 residues. Per germline, CDR1 SQVTM and CDR2 ANQGSEA. This chain's CDR3 is CSVGIAGNEQFF. The CDR3 DNA reads as TGCAGCGTTGGAATAGCTGGCAATGAGCAGTTCTTC.

This clone was counted between two and nine times. This chain joins TRBV27 and TRBJ2-1; 7 bases are a match to TRBD1. In germline, CDR1 is MNHEY, CDR2 SMNVEV (reference sequence). V lost 8 bases and J lost 7; bases outside the gene matches: 8. The CDR3 sequence is 13 residues long. CDR3 DNA: TGTGCCAGCGGGAAGGGGGCGACGAATGAGCAGTTCTTC. Its translation: CASGKGATNEQFF.

V gene TRBV29-1 combines with J gene TRBJ2-7; unclear D gene. The CDR3 spans 12 residues. Germline CDR1 SQVTM, CDR2 ANQGSEA. V dropped 4 bases and J dropped 0 bases, with 7 bases sitting between them. The CDR3 DNA is TGCAGCGTTGGAACAGCCTCCTACGAGCAGTACTTC. Translating gives CSVGTASYEQYF.

This chain joins TRBV19 and TRBJ2-2; TRBD2 is a possible D gene (5 bases). Trimming removed 7 bases at V and 6 bases at J, with 12 bases between. CDR3 length: 13 amino acids. Per the germline V gene, CDR1 is LNHDA and CDR2 is SQIVND (reference sequence). The CDR3 sequence is CASKRPGAGELFF. For the CDR3, the DNA is TGTGCCAGTAAAAGACCCGGGGCCGGGGAGCTGTTTTTT.